The T cell receptor (beta chain) described here comes from a study of Graves' ophthalmopathy and Graves' hyperthyroidism. The wider study: Before any treatment, peripheral blood was taken at the initial diagnosis.

In the case of this clonotype: The target antigen is unknown. A single base separates this from a much larger clone, so it may be a read error.

The authors amplified TCR beta CDR3 regions, and they did so from RNA transcripts for repertoire sequencing. First-round RT-PCR with HTBI primers preceded a second-round multiplex PCR. TCRdb re-analysed the multiplex PCR reads in MiXCR, keeping a single row per CDR3 protein. The sample yields 400,000 to 450,000 distinct CDR3 sequences, 21% seen once. The CDR3 has 14 residues. Germline assignment: CDR1 GTSNPN and CDR2 SVGIG (reference sequence). Overall study results and limits: The model reached approximately 71% sensitivity and 72.22% specificity for predicting ophthalmopathy progression.

Sequenced sample: peripheral blood. The rearrangement uses TRBV30 and TRBJ2-2; D is perhaps TRBD2 (5 bases). The receptor was derived from a woman aged 18-35 years with stable Graves' hyperthyroidism. The CDR3 spells CAWRAGTNTGELCF. The CDR3, as DNA: TGTGCCTGGAGGGCGGGTACGAACACCGGGGAGCTGTGTTTT.